These 2 T cell receptor beta chains were all obtained from the same sample, sequenced in a study of blood T cell repertoires in COVID-19. Produced via immunoSEQ multiplex PCR; TCRdb's table is partial and in-frame only. The sample comprises around 230,000 clones, about nine tenths of which are singletons, and about 7% rests with the top ten. The sample comprised peripheral blood. The receptors stem from a man in his 60s who had recovered from COVID-19.

V is TRBV23-1 and J is TRBJ2-6, with no clear D. TRBV23-1 is treated as an ORF (open reading frame) with a function not yet certain. Trimming took off 7 bases at V and 0 bases at J, with 16 bases between the two ends. The CDR3 totals 17 residues. The CDR3 reads CASILNIPLSGANVLTF. In DNA, the CDR3 is TGCGCCAGCATATTGAACATTCCCCTCTCTGGGGCCAACGTCCTGACTTTC.

The rearrangement joins TRBV9 to TRBJ1-6; 9 bases are shared with TRBD1. Trimming took 3 bases from V and 9 from J; bases not matched to a gene: 7. Germline-derived CDR1 and CDR2 are SGDLS and YYNGEE. CDR3 size: 15 residues. The CDR3 DNA reads TGTGCCAGCAGCGCAATGCAACAGGGGGCTTCACCCCTCCACTTT. Translated: CASSAMQQGASPLHF.